One and the same sample provided the 26 T cell receptor beta chains below, sequenced in a study of cytomegalovirus exposure and HLA in healthy donors. With 60 Vbeta and 13 Jbeta primers, the PCR was carried out. This table comes from immunoSEQ multiplex PCR, and its TCRdb copy is limited to in-frame clones, with some not included. This sample's table reports roughly 200,000 clones. The sample was PBMCs. The receptors derive from a girl aged 2 to 9 in good health and CMV-seropositive.

The V and J genes are TRBV11-2 and TRBJ2-7; D remains ambiguous. Germline CDR1 reads SGHAT; CDR2 reads FQNNGV. The CDR3 is 12 amino acids. V lost 5 bases and J lost 4, with 9 bases in between. CDR3 DNA sequence: TGTGCCAGCAGCCCGTACACGTACGAGCAGTACTTC. Amino acids: CASSPYTYEQYF.

The chain combines TRBV4-2 with TRBJ2-5; 8 bases fit TRBD2. The germline CDR1 and CDR2 sequences are LGHNA and YNFKEQ. V lost 0 bases, J lost 7 bases, and 10 bases stayed unmatched. The CDR3 covers 16 residues. The CDR3 sequence: CASSQDTTGGIGTQYF. The CDR3 DNA reads TGTGCCAGCAGCCAAGATACCACGGGAGGGATCGGGACCCAGTACTTC.

V is TRBV29-1 and J is TRBJ2-7; a possible D gene is TRBD2 (6 bases). The CDR3 sequence is 16 residues long. V was clipped by 4 bases and J by 5 bases, with 24 bases between them. CDR1 SQVTM and CDR2 ANQGSEA come from the germline V gene. CDR3 nucleotide sequence: TGCAGCGTTGTGGGACCTAGTTTGCGGGGAGTAAACGAGCAGTACTTC. This gives the protein CSVVGPSLRGVNEQYF.

The chain uses TRBV14 and TRBJ2-3; TRBD2 matches 9 bases. The germline V gene has CDR1 SGHDN and CDR2 FVKESK. The CDR3 is 15 residues long. Trimming at V came to 1 base and at J to 4 bases, leaving 3 bases not matched to a gene. The CDR3 is CASSQVSGRSDTQYF. CDR3 nucleotide sequence: TGTGCCAGCAGCCAAGTTAGCGGGAGATCAGATACGCAGTATTTT.

The gene calls are TRBV6-5 and TRBJ2-7; 13 nucleotides match TRBD2. In germline, CDR1 is MNHEY, CDR2 SVGAGI. V lost 4 bases, J lost 2 bases, and 2 bases stayed unmatched. The CDR3 is 15 amino acids. This CDR3 reads CASSSGTSGAYEQYF. CDR3 DNA: TGTGCCAGCAGTTCCGGGACTAGCGGGGCCTACGAGCAGTACTTC.

The genes are TRBV30 and TRBJ2-7; 12 bases are a match to TRBD2. The CDR3 covers 14 residues. After removal of 6 bases from V and 2 bases from J, the junction contained 5 bases not matched to a gene. CDR1 GTSNPN and CDR2 SVGIG come from the germline V gene (reference sequence). CDR3 nucleotide sequence: TGTGCCTGCCCAGGACTAGCGGGAACCTACGAGCAGTACTTC. This sequence encodes CACPGLAGTYEQYF.

This sequence joins TRBV7-2 and TRBJ1-4; TRBD1 aligns across 7 bases. Germline CDR1 and CDR2: SGHTA and FQGNSA. The CDR3 is made up of 15 amino acids. After removal of 1 base from V and 5 bases from J, the junction contained 4 bases not matched to a gene. The CDR3 DNA reads as TGTGCCAGCAGCTTAGTCCGGGACAGAAATGAAAAACTGTTTTTT. The encoded protein is CASSLVRDRNEKLFF.

This chain links TRBV11-1 with TRBJ1-2; maybe TRBD1 (5 bases). CDR1 is SGHAT, CDR2 FQDESV, per germline (reference sequence). V lost 4 bases and J 6 bases, leaving 18 bases between the germline ends. This CDR3 has 15 amino acids. The CDR3 protein is CASSSRTTGGHGYTF. The CDR3 nucleotides read TGTGCCAGCAGCTCCCGCACTACCGGGGGACATGGCTACACCTTC.

The V call is TRBV5-6, the J call TRBJ1-2, with D unresolved. Between the trimmed V and J ends, which lost 4 bases and 0 bases, there was a span of 10 bases. The length of the CDR3 is 14 residues. Germline CDR1 is SGHDT and CDR2 is YYEEEE. The CDR3 region is CASSQQTANYGYTF. CDR3 in DNA: TGTGCCAGCAGCCAACAGACCGCTAACTATGGCTACACCTTC. The full variable domain, with the rest looked up from reference TRBV5-6 and TRBJ1-2, is DAGVTQSPTHLIKTRGQQVTLRCSPKSGHDTVSWYQQALGQGPQFIFQYYEEEERQRGNFPDRFSGHQFPNYSSELNVNALLLGDSALYLCASSQQTANYGYTFGSGTRLTVV.

The V call is TRBV19, the J call TRBJ2-7; TRBD2 matches 7 bases. The CDR3 has 12 amino acids. Looked up from germline, CDR1 is LNHDA and CDR2 is SQIVND (reference sequence). V dropped 4 bases and J dropped 4; count of bases not matched to a gene: 1. CDR3 DNA: TGTGCCAGTAGTACTAGCGGATACGAGCAGTACTTC. It codes for CASSTSGYEQYF.

J is TRBJ2-2 and V is TRBV5-4; D is possibly TRBD1 (6 bases). The length of the CDR3 is 15 residues. V lost 4 bases, J lost 1 base, and 11 bases lay in between. The germline gives CDR1 SGHNT, CDR2 YYREEE (reference sequence). The CDR3 loop reads CASSQGHKNTGELFF. The CDR3 DNA follows: TGTGCCAGCAGCCAGGGACACAAGAACACCGGGGAGCTGTTTTTT. Looking up the rest from reference TRBV5-4 and TRBJ2-2 gives the full variable domain: ETGVTQSPTHLIKTRGQQVTLRCSSQSGHNTVSWYQQALGQGPQFIFQYYREEENGRGNFPPRFSGLQFPNYSSELNVNALELDDSALYLCASSQGHKNTGELFFGEGSRLTVL.

This chain joins TRBV7-2 and TRBJ2-7, with 9 bases matching TRBD2. The CDR3 runs to 15 residues. J was trimmed by 7 bases and V by 3 bases; bases with no gene match: 10. Per the germline V gene, CDR1 is SGHTA and CDR2 is FQGNSA. CDR3 protein: CASSFPPGLAREQYF. In DNA, the CDR3 is TGTGCCAGCAGCTTCCCGCCAGGACTAGCGAGGGAGCAGTACTTC. The full variable domain, rest sourced from reference TRBV7-2 and TRBJ2-7, is GAGVSQSPSNKVTEKGKDVELRCDPISGHTALYWYRQSLGQGLEFLIYFQGNSAPDKSGLPSDRFSAERTGGSVSTLTIQRTQQEDSAVYLCASSFPPGLAREQYFGPGTRLTVT.

The chain is built from TRBV7-9 and TRBJ1-6, with 7 bases identical to TRBD1. The junction had 7 bases not matched to a gene; V was cut back by 5 bases and J by 6 bases. From germline, CDR1 is SEHNR and CDR2 FQNEAQ (reference sequence). The CDR3 has 15 amino acids. The CDR3, as DNA: TGTGCCAGCAGCAAAAACGGACAGGCTAATTCACCCCTCCACTTT. This gives the protein CASSKNGQANSPLHF.

The J gene is TRBJ2-7, the V gene TRBV18, with TRBD2 as a possible D gene (6 bases). The germline V gene encodes CDR1 KGHSH and CDR2 LQKENI. V shed 0 bases and J shed 1 base, with 19 bases lying between them. The length of the CDR3 is 18 residues. The DNA of the CDR3 is TGTGCCAGCTCACCACCGGGTACTACGGGAGAACGTTCCTACGAGCAGTACTTC. Translated: CASSPPGTTGERSYEQYF.

This rearrangement joins TRBV18 to TRBJ1-2, with D uncertain. The CDR3 loop spans 16 amino acids. From germline, CDR1 is KGHSH and CDR2 LQKENI. Trimming shortened V by 3 bases and J by 7 bases, and 21 bases separated the two germline ends. The CDR3 loop is CASSPLGGGPQVGYTF. Written as DNA, the CDR3 is TGTGCCAGCTCACCCCTCGGTGGAGGGCCGCAGGTTGGCTACACCTTC.

CDR3 in amino acids: CASSVGTGDFSGNTIYF. As DNA, the CDR3 is TGTGCCAGCAGCGTCGGGACAGGGGATTTCTCTGGAAACACCATATATTTT. The chain couples TRBV7-9 to TRBJ1-3, with 10 positions matching TRBD1. Per the germline V gene, CDR1 is SEHNR and CDR2 is FQNEAQ (reference sequence). CDR3 length equals 17 residues. V lost 5 bases and J lost 0; bases outside the gene matches: 7.

The chain recombines TRBV30 with TRBJ2-3, with 11 bases lining up with TRBD2. CDR1 and CDR2 from the germline V gene are GTSNPN and SVGIG (reference sequence). The V segment lost 4 bases and the J segment 4 bases; nucleotides outside the gene matches: 7. This CDR3 region has 15 residues. CDR3: CAWNSGRAGADTQYF. Here the CDR3 DNA reads TGTGCCTGGAATAGCGGGAGGGCAGGGGCAGATACGCAGTATTTT.

The chain is built from TRBV9 and TRBJ2-2; 7 bases line up with TRBD2. The CDR3 is 14 residues long. The germline CDR1 and CDR2 sequences are SGDLS and YYNGEE. With 1 base clipped from V and 6 bases from J, the junction kept 3 bases outside the gene matches. CDR3: CASSVRGSSGELFF. The DNA for the CDR3 is TGTGCCAGCAGCGTACGCGGGAGCTCCGGGGAGCTGTTTTTT. The entire variable domain, with the rest obtained from reference TRBV9 and TRBJ2-2, is as follows: DSGVTQTPKHLITATGQRVTLRCSPRSGDLSVYWYQQSLDQGLQFLIQYYNGEERAKGNILERFSAQQFPDLHSELNLSSLELGDSALYFCASSVRGSSGELFFGEGSRLTVL.

The chain links TRBV11-3 to TRBJ1-5; 7 bases map to TRBD1. CDR3 length: 16 residues. Per the germline V gene, CDR1 is SGHNT and CDR2 is YENEEA. The V segment lost 8 bases and the J segment 0 bases; nucleotides outside the gene matches: 10. The CDR3 DNA reads TGTGCCAGCCCTGGGACAGTCAGTAATAGCAATCAGCCCCAGCATTTT. It codes for CASPGTVSNSNQPQHF.

J is TRBJ2-2 and V is TRBV5-1; 9 positions match TRBD2. Germline CDR1 SGHRS, CDR2 YFSETQ. This CDR3 contains 15 residues. The V segment lost 4 bases and the J segment 1 base; nucleotides outside the gene matches: 2. The CDR3 loop is CASSPTSGNTGELFF. The CDR3 bases are TGCGCCAGCAGCCCGACTAGCGGGAACACCGGGGAGCTGTTTTTT.

V is TRBV29-1 and J is TRBJ1-1; no definite D call. Per germline, CDR1 SQVTM and CDR2 ANQGSEA. The CDR3 contains 13 residues. V was trimmed by 4 bases and J by 4 bases, leaving 13 bases between them. CDR3 sequence (DNA): TGCAGCGTTGCCCTTAATCGGGGCACTGAAGCTTTCTTT. Protein product: CSVALNRGTEAFF.

The V gene is TRBV15, the J gene TRBJ1-2; TRBD1 agrees at 10 bases. J lost 4 bases, V lost 3 bases, and 5 bases had no gene match. This CDR3 has 15 residues. Germline lookup yields CDR1 LNHNV and CDR2 YYDKDF (reference sequence). CDR3 nucleotides: TGTGCCACCAGCAGCGGGACAGGGGTATTCTATGGCTACACCTTC. This codes for CATSSGTGVFYGYTF.

The gene calls are TRBV19 and TRBJ1-1; TRBD1 might be the D (5 bases). The V gene's germline CDR1 is LNHDA and CDR2 SQIVND (reference sequence). Between the trimmed V and J ends, which lost 8 bases and 3 bases, there was a span of 13 bases. There are 13 residues in the CDR3. The CDR3 region is CASCLWGDTEAFF. As DNA, the CDR3 is TGTGCCAGTTGCCTGTGGGGGGACACTGAAGCTTTCTTT.

This chain uses TRBV6-1 with TRBJ2-1; 11 bases match TRBD2. Per the germline V gene, CDR1 is MNHNS and CDR2 is SASEGT. The length of the CDR3 is 15 residues. V was pared by 7 bases and J by 4 bases, with 6 bases of the junction left unmatched. DNA for the CDR3: TGTGCCAGCACCGGGGGACTAGCGGCTTACAATGAGCAGTTCTTC. Protein sequence: CASTGGLAAYNEQFF.

This sequence joins TRBV6-5 and TRBJ1-2, with 8 bases aligning to TRBD1. The V and J ends lost 6 bases and 2 bases, in that order; junction bases with no gene match: 5. The CDR3 is made up of 14 amino acids. Germline CDR1 is MNHEY and CDR2 is SVGAGI. The CDR3 region has the DNA TGTGCCAGCAGGGCCACAGGGGGAAACTATGGCTACACCTTC. This translates into CASRATGGNYGYTF.

The chain employs TRBV7-2 and TRBJ1-2, with unresolved D. With 0 bases removed from V and 6 bases from J, the gap between germline ends came to 8 bases. CDR1 and CDR2 from the germline V gene are SGHTA and FQGNSA. This CDR3 is 13 amino acids long. CDR3 coding DNA: TGTGCCAGCAGCTTAGCACTAGGAGATGGCTACACCTTC. This codes for CASSLALGDGYTF. Full variable domain (missing parts from reference TRBV7-2 and TRBJ1-2): GAGVSQSPSNKVTEKGKDVELRCDPISGHTALYWYRQSLGQGLEFLIYFQGNSAPDKSGLPSDRFSAERTGGSVSTLTIQRTQQEDSAVYLCASSLALGDGYTFGSGTRLTVV.